This TCR beta chain was profiled in a study of T cells expressing NK-cell markers. Study-wide background: Eight donors were sequenced, seven testing HCMV-seropositive and one testing seronegative.

Of note for this clonotype: What it binds is not known.

TCRdb re-called the 5' RACE reads and catalogs CDR3 proteins one per entry, DNA excluded. The sample table includes 350,000 to 450,000 distinct CDR3 sequences. Regarding the study as a whole: CD8+ T cells in a handful of donors included dominant NKG2C+ clonotypes at about 1.0-8%.

The germline gives CDR1 SGHRS, CDR2 YFSETQ. This CDR3 spans 17 amino acids. This rearrangement joins TRBV5-1 to TRBJ1-1; checking the TCRdb D call of TRBD1 is not possible without DNA. The clonotype comes from a man between 18 and 69 years old in good health. Sequencing used blood T cells: a sorted CD56 or NKG2C T cell subset, CD4+ or CD8+ T cells, or bulk PBMC T cells (not recorded which). This CDR3 reads CASSLGPGGGKNTEAFF. Together with reference TRBV5-1 and TRBJ1-1, the CDR3 gives the full variable domain: KAGVTQTPRYLIKTRGQQVTLSCSPISGHRSVSWYQQTPGQGLQFLFEYFSETQRNKGNFPGRFSGRQFSNSRSEMNVSTLELGDSALYLCASSLGPGGGKNTEAFFGQGTRLTVV.